This TCR beta chain was found in a study of shared clonotypes between healthy human individuals. The CDR3 is made up of 14 amino acids. Deletions cut 5 bases from V and 8 bases from J, with 16 bases between. Germline CDR1 LGHNT, CDR2 FRNRAP. Assay: immunoSEQ multiplex PCR; the TCRdb copy retains only in-frame clones and omits some. The data hold a few million clones, with 93% observed a single time. Every donor, a Caucasian adult, lived in Nashville, Tennessee. The receptor's source is a man between 18 and 29 years old in good health. Some clones in this sample may be carry-over from other donors' samples. The chain carries TRBV12-5 and TRBJ2-1; D is perhaps TRBD2 (6 bases). The sample consisted of naive CD4+ T cells from PBMCs. Subset reported: CD45RA+ positively selected. For the CDR3, the DNA is TGTGCTAGTGGTCACTCGGACTACACCCATGAGCAGTTCTTC. Translated: CASGHSDYTHEQFF.